Listed here is a single T cell receptor beta chain. The trim removed 5 bases at V and 0 bases at J, leaving 4 bases unmatched. The CDR3 extends over 15 amino acids. Germline CDR1 and CDR2: SEHNR and FQNEAQ (reference sequence). These data come from a study of T cell changes during pregnancy in multiple sclerosis. Libraries were prepared by immunoSEQ multiplex PCR; TCRdb keeps only in-frame clonotypes and omits some of them. This sample yields 51,000 or so clones, of which just over 90% are seen a single time; 1.5% to 2% belongs to the top ten. The sample consisted of peripheral blood, taken in the second trimester of pregnancy. The chain has TRBV7-9 and TRBJ1-3; 7 positions agree with TRBD1. The source is a female donor with multiple sclerosis, enrolled in a pregnancy study. The CDR3: CASSATGYSGNTIYF. Here the CDR3 DNA reads TGTGCCAGCAGCGCGACAGGGTACTCTGGAAACACCATATATTTT.